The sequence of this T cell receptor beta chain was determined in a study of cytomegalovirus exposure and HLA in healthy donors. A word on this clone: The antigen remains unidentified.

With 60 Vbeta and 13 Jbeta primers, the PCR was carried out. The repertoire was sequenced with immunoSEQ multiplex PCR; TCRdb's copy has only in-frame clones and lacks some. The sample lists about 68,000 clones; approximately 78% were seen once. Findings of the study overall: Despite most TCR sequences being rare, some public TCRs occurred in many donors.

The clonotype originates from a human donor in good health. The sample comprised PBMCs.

CDR3 DNA: TGTGCCAGCAGCTCGGGTCCTAGCGACAATGAGCAGTTCTTC. Its translation: CASSSGPSDNEQFF. The V gene is TRBV5-4, the J gene TRBJ2-1, with D possibly TRBD2 on 6 matching bases. This CDR3 contains 14 residues. V was cut by 3 bases and J by 5 bases, with 12 bases left in between. Germline assignment: CDR1 SGHNT and CDR2 YYREEE (reference sequence).